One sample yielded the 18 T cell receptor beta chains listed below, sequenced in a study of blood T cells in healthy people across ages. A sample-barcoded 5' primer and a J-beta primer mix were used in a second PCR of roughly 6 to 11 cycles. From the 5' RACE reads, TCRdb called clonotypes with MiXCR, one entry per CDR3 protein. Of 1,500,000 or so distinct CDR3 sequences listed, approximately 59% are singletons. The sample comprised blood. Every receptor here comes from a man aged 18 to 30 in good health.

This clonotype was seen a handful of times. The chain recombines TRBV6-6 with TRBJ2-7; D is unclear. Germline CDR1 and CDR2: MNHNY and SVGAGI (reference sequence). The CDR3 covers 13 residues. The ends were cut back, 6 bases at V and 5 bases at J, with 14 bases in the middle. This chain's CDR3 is CASSLDGTDEQYF. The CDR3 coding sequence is TGTGCCAGCAGCCTGGATGGAACCGACGAGCAGTACTTC.

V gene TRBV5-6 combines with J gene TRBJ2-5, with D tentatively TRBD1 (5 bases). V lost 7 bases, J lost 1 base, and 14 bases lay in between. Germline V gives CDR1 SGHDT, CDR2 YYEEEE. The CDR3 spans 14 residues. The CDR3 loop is CASELGVTQETQYF. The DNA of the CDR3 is TGTGCCAGCGAGTTAGGGGTAACCCAAGAGACCCAGTACTTC.

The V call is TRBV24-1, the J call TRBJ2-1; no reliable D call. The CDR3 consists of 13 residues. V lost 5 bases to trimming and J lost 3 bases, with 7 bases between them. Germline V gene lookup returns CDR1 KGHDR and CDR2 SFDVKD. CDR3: CATSADSYNEQFF. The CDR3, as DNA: TGTGCCACCAGTGCGGATAGCTACAATGAGCAGTTCTTC.

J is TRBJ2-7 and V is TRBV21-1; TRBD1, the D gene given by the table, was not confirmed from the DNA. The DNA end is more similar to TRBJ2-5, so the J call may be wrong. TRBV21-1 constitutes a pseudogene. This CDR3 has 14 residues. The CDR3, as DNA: TGTGCCAGCAGCAAAAGGGTTTATTGTGGGACCCAGTACTTC. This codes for CASSKRVYCGTQYF.

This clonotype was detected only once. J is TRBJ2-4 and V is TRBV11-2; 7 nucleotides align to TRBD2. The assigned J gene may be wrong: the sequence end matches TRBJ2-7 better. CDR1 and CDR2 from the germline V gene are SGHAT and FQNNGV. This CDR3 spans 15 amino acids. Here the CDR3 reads CASSNPSGITYEQYF. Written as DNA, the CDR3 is TGTGCCAGCAGCAATCCCAGCGGGATCACCTACGAGCAGTACTTC.

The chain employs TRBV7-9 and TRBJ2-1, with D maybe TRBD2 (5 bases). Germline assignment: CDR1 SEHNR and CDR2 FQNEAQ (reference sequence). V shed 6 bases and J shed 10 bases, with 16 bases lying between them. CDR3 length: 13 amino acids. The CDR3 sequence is CASSPGRGSEQFF. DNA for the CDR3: TGTGCCAGCAGTCCTGGGCGAGGGTCGGAGCAGTTCTTC.

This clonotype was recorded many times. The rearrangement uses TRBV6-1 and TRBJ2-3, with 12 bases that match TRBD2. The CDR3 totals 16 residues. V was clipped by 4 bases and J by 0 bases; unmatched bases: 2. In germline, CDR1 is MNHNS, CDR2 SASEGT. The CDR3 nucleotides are TGTGCCAGCAGTGGCCTAGCGGGGGGGAGCACAGATACGCAGTATTTT. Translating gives CASSGLAGGSTDTQYF.

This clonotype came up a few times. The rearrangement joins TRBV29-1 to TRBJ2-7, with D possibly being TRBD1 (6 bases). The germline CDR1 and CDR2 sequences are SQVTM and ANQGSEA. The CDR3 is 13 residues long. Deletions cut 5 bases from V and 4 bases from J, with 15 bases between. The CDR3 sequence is CSVRDRSTYEQYF. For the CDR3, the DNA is TGCAGCGTTCGCGACAGGAGTACGTACGAGCAGTACTTC.

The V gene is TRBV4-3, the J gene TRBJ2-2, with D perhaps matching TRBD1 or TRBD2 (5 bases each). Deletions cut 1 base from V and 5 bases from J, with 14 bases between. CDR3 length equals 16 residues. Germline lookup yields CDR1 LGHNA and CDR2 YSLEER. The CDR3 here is CASSQARGGFTGELFF. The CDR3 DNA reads TGCGCCAGCAGCCAAGCACGTGGGGGTTTTACCGGGGAGCTGTTTTTT.

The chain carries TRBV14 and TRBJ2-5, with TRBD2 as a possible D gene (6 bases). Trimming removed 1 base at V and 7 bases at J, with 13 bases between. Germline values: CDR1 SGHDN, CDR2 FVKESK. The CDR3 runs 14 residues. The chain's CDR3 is CASSQAGTLGTQYF. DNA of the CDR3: TGTGCCAGCAGCCAAGCCGGGACTCTGGGGACCCAGTACTTC.

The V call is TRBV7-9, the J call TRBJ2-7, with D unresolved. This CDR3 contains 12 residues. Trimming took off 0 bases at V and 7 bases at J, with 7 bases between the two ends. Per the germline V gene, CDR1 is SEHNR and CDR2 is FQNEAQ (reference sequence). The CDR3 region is CASSLAKSEQYF. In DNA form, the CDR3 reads TGTGCCAGCAGCTTAGCCAAAAGTGAGCAGTACTTC.

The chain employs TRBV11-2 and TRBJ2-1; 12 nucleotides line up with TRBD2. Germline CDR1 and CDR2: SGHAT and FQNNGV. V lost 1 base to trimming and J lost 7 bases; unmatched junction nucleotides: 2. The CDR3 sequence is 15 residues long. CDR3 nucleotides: TGTGCCAGCAGCTTAGTAACTAGCGGGGGGAATGAGCAGTTCTTC. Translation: CASSLVTSGGNEQFF.

The DNA of the CDR3 is TGTGCCACCAGTGATCGGGGGAGTAAAGCCGGGGAGCTGTTTTTT. It yields the protein CATSDRGSKAGELFF. The chain employs TRBV24-1 and TRBJ2-2; TRBD2 might be the D (6 bases). Between the trimmed V and J ends, which lost 3 bases and 6 bases, there was a span of 13 bases. CDR3 length: 15 residues. Germline loops: CDR1 KGHDR, CDR2 SFDVKD.

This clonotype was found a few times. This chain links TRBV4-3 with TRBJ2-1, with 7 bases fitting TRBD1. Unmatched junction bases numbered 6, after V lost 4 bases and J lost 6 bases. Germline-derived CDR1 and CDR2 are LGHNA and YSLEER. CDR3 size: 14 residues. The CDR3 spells CASSLQTGSNEQFF. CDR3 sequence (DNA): TGCGCCAGCAGCCTGCAGACAGGGTCCAATGAGCAGTTCTTC.

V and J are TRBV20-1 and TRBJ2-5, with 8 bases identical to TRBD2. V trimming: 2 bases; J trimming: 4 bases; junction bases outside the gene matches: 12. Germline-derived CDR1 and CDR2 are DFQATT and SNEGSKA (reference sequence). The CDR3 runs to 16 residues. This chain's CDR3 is CSARSSGSFRGETQYF. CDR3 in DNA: TGCAGTGCTAGATCCAGCGGGAGTTTCAGGGGAGAGACCCAGTACTTC.

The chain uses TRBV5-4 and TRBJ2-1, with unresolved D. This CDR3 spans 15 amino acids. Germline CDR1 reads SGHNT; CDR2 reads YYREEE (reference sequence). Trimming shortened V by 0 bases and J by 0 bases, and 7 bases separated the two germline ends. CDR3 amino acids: CASSLGKGSYNEQFF. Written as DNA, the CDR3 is TGTGCCAGCAGCTTGGGAAAAGGCTCCTACAATGAGCAGTTCTTC.

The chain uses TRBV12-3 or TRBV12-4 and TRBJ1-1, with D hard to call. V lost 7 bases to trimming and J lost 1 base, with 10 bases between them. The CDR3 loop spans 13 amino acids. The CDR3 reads CASIGVANTEAFF. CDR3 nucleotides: TGTGCCAGCATCGGGGTGGCGAACACTGAAGCTTTCTTT.

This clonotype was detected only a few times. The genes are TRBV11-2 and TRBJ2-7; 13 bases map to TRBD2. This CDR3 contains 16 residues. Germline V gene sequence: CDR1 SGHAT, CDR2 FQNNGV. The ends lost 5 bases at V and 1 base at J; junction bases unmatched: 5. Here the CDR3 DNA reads TGTGCCAGCAGCGGGACTAGCGGGATTGCTTCCTACGAGCAGTACTTC. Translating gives CASSGTSGIASYEQYF.